A single TCR beta chain is shown here with its context. Germline-derived CDR1 and CDR2 are SNHLY and FYNNEI. The V gene lost 3 bases and the J gene lost 9 bases, with 15 bases spanning the gap. The CDR3 runs to 14 residues. Primed by a sample-barcoded 5' primer and a J-beta primer mix, a second PCR proceeded for about 6 to 11 cycles. TCRdb redid the calling of the 5' RACE reads with MiXCR, one entry per CDR3 protein. The sample lists around 850,000 distinct CDR3 sequences; roughly 34% were seen once. The data were obtained in a study of blood T cells in healthy people across ages. V and J are TRBV2 and TRBJ2-1; D remains ambiguous. This clonotype was sampled from a man aged 18 to 35 in good health. Input material: blood. The CDR3 coding sequence is TGTGCCAGCAGTGACAGAACGGTTTTCCGTGAGCAGTTCTTC. It translates to CASSDRTVFREQFF.